The present T cell receptor beta chain was sequenced within a study of cytomegalovirus exposure and HLA in healthy donors. The PCR was carried out with 60 Vbeta primers and 13 Jbeta primers. TCRdb's copy holds only in-frame clones and misses some; the assay was immunoSEQ multiplex PCR. The sample shows approximately 200,000 clones, roughly 80% of them seen only once. Study outcomes and limitations: According to a later analysis, donors in an Asian-associated ancestry cluster reportedly had fewer N-insertions than the approximately 730-donor mean.

The CDR3 length is 11 residues. The V and J ends lost 4 bases and 6 bases respectively, with 9 bases between them. Germline CDR1 is SQVTM and CDR2 is ANQGSEA. As to this clone: Antigen specificity is unknown.

Sequences were obtained from PBMCs. The TCR originated in a woman under 30 in good health and CMV-seronegative. The chain couples TRBV29-1 to TRBJ1-2, with D maybe TRBD1 (6 bases). The CDR3 sequence: CSVAGGDGYTF. The DNA of the CDR3 is TGCAGCGTTGCGGGGGGCGATGGCTACACCTTC. The variable domain in full, completed from reference TRBV29-1 and TRBJ1-2, reads SAVISQKPSRDICQRGTSLTIQCQVDSQVTMMFWYRQQPGQSLTLIATANQGSEATYESGFVIDKFPISRPNLTFSTLTVSNMSPEDSSIYLCSVAGGDGYTFGSGTRLTVV.